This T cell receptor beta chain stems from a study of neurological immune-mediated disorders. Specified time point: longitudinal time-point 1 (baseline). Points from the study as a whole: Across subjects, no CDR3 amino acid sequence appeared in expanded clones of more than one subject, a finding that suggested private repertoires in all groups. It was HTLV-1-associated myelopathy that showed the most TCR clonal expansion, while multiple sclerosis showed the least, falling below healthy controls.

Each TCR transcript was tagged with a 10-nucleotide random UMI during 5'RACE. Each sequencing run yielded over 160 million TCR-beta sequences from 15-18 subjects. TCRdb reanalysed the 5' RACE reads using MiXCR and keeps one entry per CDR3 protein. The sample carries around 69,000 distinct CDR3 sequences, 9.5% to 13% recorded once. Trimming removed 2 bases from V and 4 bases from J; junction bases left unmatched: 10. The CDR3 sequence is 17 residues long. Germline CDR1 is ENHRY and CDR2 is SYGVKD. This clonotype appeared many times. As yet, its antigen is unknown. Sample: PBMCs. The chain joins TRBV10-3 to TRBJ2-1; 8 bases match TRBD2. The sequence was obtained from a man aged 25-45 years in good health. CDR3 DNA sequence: TGTGCCATCAGTGAGACAGCTTGGCGGGAGGTGTACAATGAGCAGTTCTTC. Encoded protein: CAISETAWREVYNEQFF.